This record concerns one T cell receptor beta chain sequence. Its target is unknown. Trimming took off 2 bases at V and 4 bases at J, with 11 bases between the two ends. The CDR3 totals 14 residues. Per germline, CDR1 SGHDN and CDR2 FVKESK. The sample belongs to a study of T cells in localized non-small cell lung cancer. Broader study findings: Measurement of T cell clonality placed uninvolved adjacent lung highest, above the level in tumor. Within adjacent lung there appeared a median approximately 59 of the top 100 tumor clones.

Clones were read by immunoSEQ multiplex PCR, and TCRdb kept only the in-frame ones, dropping some. The sample contains 15,000 to 25,000 clones, about 89% of which appear only once. This clonotype was sampled from a male donor aged 60 or older with stage I squamous cell lung carcinoma. The sample consisted of peripheral blood, taken before any cancer treatment. V is TRBV14 and J is TRBJ1-1; D is perhaps TRBD1 (5 bases). CDR3 residues: CASSQQGGATEAFF. The CDR3 DNA reads as TGTGCCAGCAGCCAACAGGGAGGCGCCACTGAAGCTTTCTTT. Full variable domain (missing parts from reference TRBV14 and TRBJ1-1): EAGVTQFPSHSVIEKGQTVTLRCDPISGHDNLYWYRRVMGKEIKFLLHFVKESKQDESGMPNNRFLAERTGGTYSTLKVQPAELEDSGVYFCASSQQGGATEAFFGQGTRLTVV.